The source of this TCR beta chain is a study of shared clonotypes between healthy human individuals. Sorted-subset replicate PCR reactions were performed with about 200 ng DNA, corresponding to tens of thousands of T cell genomes. TCRdb keeps only in-frame clones here, not all; method: immunoSEQ multiplex PCR. Counted here are about 1 million clones, around 75% occurring once; the ten biggest clones make up over 1.3%. Trimming cost V 6 bases and J 1 base, with 16 bases left between them. CDR3 size: 16 residues. Germline CDR1 reads MNHEY; CDR2 reads SMNVEV (reference sequence). This clonotype was obtained from a man aged 18 to 30 in good health. V and J are TRBV27 and TRBJ1-5; no reliable D call. The sample was memory CD4+ T cells sorted from blood. The subset was: CD45RA-negative fraction. The CDR3 DNA is TGTGCCAGCAGCCCAGAGCGGGCTCAAAGCAATCAGCCCCAGCATTTT. Translation: CASSPERAQSNQPQHF.